This TCR beta chain originates from a study of cytomegalovirus exposure and HLA in healthy donors (dated by TCRdb to between 2016 and 2019). Concerning the study at large: In an earlier analysis of 587 of the donors, 276 Gb of sequence data and 117 million unique TCR beta sequences from about 190 million T cells were reported. In an earlier analysis of over 550 of the donors, high-throughput TCR beta sequencing was used to judge whether each TCR beta V gene segment behaved as functional or pseudogenic. In a later analysis, previously published TCR beta repertoires from about 670 donors were re-analyzed and high-resolution HLA genotyping was added so that TCR occurrence patterns could be studied. Genome-wide SNP genotypes for about 65% of the roughly 700 donors were used in a later genetic analysis, which treated that subset as a discovery cohort. In addition to the first cohort of hundreds of subjects, a separate validation cohort of some 120 different subjects was used. The study aimed to test whether cataloging public T cell receptors could reveal signatures of past pathogen exposure. The T cell repertoires of 670 or so subjects were profiled by immunosequencing and related to cytomegalovirus serostatus. To predict cytomegalovirus infection status, the study combined high-throughput TCR immunosequencing, statistical association of individual TCRs with disease status, and machine learning. Every discovery cohort repertoire had been produced on one sequencing platform. In the later analysis, no new phenotypic data were used to find candidate immune exposures; instead, reliance was placed on TCR beta sequences and their occurrence across donors. Because of strong linkage in the cohort, five DR-DQ haplotypes were treated as single units for association and clustering. Among about 390 genotyped donors of the cohort, an average of around 240,000 unique TCR beta nucleotide sequences were sequenced per donor, roughly 20% of them non-productive. Of the roughly 400 genotyped donors, 70% to 90% were placed in the genetic ancestry cluster associated with self-reported Caucasian donors. Donor age, sex, ethnicity and CMV serostatus were collected together with the repertoire data. Both class I and class II loci were covered by HLA typing, at four-digit resolution. The number of donors typed differed by locus, with roughly 629-640 for A, B, C, DRB1 and DQB1, 522 for DQA1, some 570 for DPA1, and approximately 470 for DPB1. About 310 gigabases of sequencing data and tens of millions of unique TCR sequences were included in an early release covering roughly 600 HLA-typed donors.

The library was built by means of the immunoSEQ multiplex PCR assay. A mixture of 60 forward primers for TCR Vbeta segments and 13 reverse primers for TCR Jbeta segments was used in the multiplex PCR. Amplification of the CDR3 region of rearranged TCR beta genes was performed with a multiplex PCR assay on genomic DNA. Amplified TCR beta libraries were sequenced as 87-base-pair reads on the Illumina HiSeq System. Processing in the source paper ran as follows. A later analysis counted around 72 million unique TCR beta chains across the 500 to 850 repertoires, and some 12 million of these chains were shared by at least two donors. Raw reads were error-corrected and collapsed into unique sequences by a nearest-neighbor algorithm in which closely related sequences were merged to remove PCR and sequencing errors. Alignment of CDR3 sequences to IMGT reference sequences was used to assign V, D and J gene segments. For a sequence to be retained, a match of at least six nucleotides was required to both a V gene segment and a J gene segment. A rearrangement was called productive if the CDR3 had no stop codons and remained in frame with V and J, and every other rearrangement was called non-productive. Following IMGT convention, CDR3 was defined as the stretch from the second conserved V-encoded cysteine up to the conserved J-encoded phenylalanine. In an earlier analysis of around 640 of the donors, sequences lacking an unambiguous match to a single V gene segment were excluded. In an earlier analysis of about 590 of the donors, a V segment was called functional when productive rearrangements were above 56.7%, and segregating when the standard deviation between donors exceeded 5%. A statistical classification framework was developed to diagnose cytomegalovirus status using the catalog of TCR beta chain sequences. A later analysis assigned V and J genes by comparing TCR nucleotide sequences with IMGT/GENE-DB human TR gene sequences. In a later analysis, CDR3 sequences and most-parsimonious VDJ recombination scenarios were assigned using the TCRdist pipeline. In a later analysis, each TCR beta chain was defined by its CDR3 amino acid sequence together with its V-gene family, and reads lacking a unique V-gene family were excluded. In a later analysis, 500 to 650 highly shared, low-generation-probability nucleotide sequences were removed to address suspected cross-contamination and a sequencing artifact. For each public chain, a later analysis derived a clonal expansion index from normalized ranks of inferred template counts within each repertoire. A later analysis computed generation probabilities with a VDJ recombination model fitted to out-of-frame rearrangements, and checked the results against IGoR. A later analysis scored TCR-TCR, TCR-HLA and TCR-CMV co-occurrence with hypergeometric tests, applying a repertoire-size bias correction to TCR pairs. False discovery rates were estimated in a later analysis by permuting HLA or CMV assignments 20 times. In a later analysis, co-occurring TCRs were grouped using DBSCAN, and TCRdist sequence similarity was added for clustering within HLA-allele-positive subsets. Repertoires with fewer than 30,000 or more than 120,000 public chains were left out of co-occurrence clustering, as were about 5 repertoires with anomalous nucleotide sharing. This immuneACCESS table, as held by TCRdb, lists in-frame sequences with V and J called but not all clones. Of the missing ones, under half trace to an unresolved V gene in checked studies; the others have no known cause. V, J and clone size derive from that table, while D and trimming were established from the DNA sequence. For this sample the table gives some 190,000 clones, of which 86% were detected only once. The leading ten clones occupy around 0.3% of the sample.

The germline V gene gives CDR1 as SGHVS and CDR2 as FQNEAQ. V is trimmed back by 2 bases and J by 4 bases, and the junction contains 11 bases that no gene match accounts for. The CDR3 contains 18 residues, cysteine and phenylalanine counted. This entry keeps only the CDR3 DNA: 54 bases, framed from base 1. On the study overall, not on this receptor specifically: When HLA alleles, especially DR and DQ, strongly co-occurred, TCR associations were difficult to assign to individual alleles. In a later genetic analysis, fewer N-insertions in productive TCRs were reported among donors in an Asian-associated ancestry cluster than the approximately 670-donor mean. The cohort was sequenced for TCR beta chains only, and without alpha or paired-chain data the features that could be detected were limited. Most TCR sequences were observed very rarely across donors, whereas some public TCRs were present in many individuals. A later analysis found that TCR association rates varied across HLA loci, with DRB1 alleles showing the most associated TCRs and HLA-C alleles the fewest. A further reported finding was that TCR beta sequences accurately predicted the HLA-A and HLA-B alleles for most subjects in the first cohort. Most CMV-associated TCR beta chains appeared to be HLA-restricted in a later analysis, and the HLA associations seemed to be driven largely by CMV exposure. A group of highly shared sequence variants was considered likely to be a technical artifact of the sequencing pipeline. In a later genetic analysis, a missense DCLRE1C variant was associated with V-gene and J-gene trimming of TCR beta chains, and the association was replicated in an independent cohort. Because counts were too low, 15 to 20 rarely observed V segments, including chromosome 9 orphons, were excluded from the earlier analysis of several hundred of the donors. Roughly uniform sequencing depth across donors was assumed in presence/absence analyses, although this assumption may not hold. Linkage disequilibrium might explain the correlated functional status among segregating V segments, but an unknown experimental factor could not be ruled out. It was suggested by the authors that the approach could potentially be generalized to other disease states and immunological phenotypes. Because HLA typing was missing for some donors at each locus, association tests included only the typed subset. CMV serostatus was the only immune exposure information available for the cohort. Some IMGT-functional V segments, including TRBV6-2 and TRBV6-3, could not be distinguished by the 87-base-pair reads and were therefore excluded. A few of the identified cytomegalovirus-associated TCR beta chains were confirmed in vitro to be specific for cytomegalovirus antigens. According to a later analysis, parvovirus B19, influenza, CMV and Epstein-Barr virus appeared linked to several top co-occurrence clusters. Broadly in line with IMGT annotations, most TCR beta V segments showed up in productive rearrangements about 90% or about 30% of the time in an earlier analysis of some 590 of the donors. At a false discovery rate of 0.05, a later analysis linked about 16,000 TCR beta sequences to specific HLA alleles. Compared with equally common non-associated chains, HLA-associated TCR beta chains in a later analysis were more clonally expanded and had lower generation probabilities. The study gave a list of 150 to 200 TCR beta chains associated with cytomegalovirus. The classifier was reported to diagnose cytomegalovirus status with high specificity and sensitivity in both the original and validation cohorts.

The cohort was made up of roughly 670 healthy bone marrow donors. At the time of sampling, all cohort members were nominally healthy, though unrecorded immune exposures were likely present. The donor was CMV seronegative and was included in the group of over 300 seronegative cohort members. A peripheral blood sample was collected from each donor, and TCR beta sequencing was performed on peripheral blood mononuclear cells. Genomic DNA was extracted from the blood cell samples with the Qiagen DNeasy Blood Extraction Kit. On this clone: No cognate antigen has been identified for it. Base-call qualities are not available, and no considerably larger clone is one nucleotide away.

This receptor was identified in a woman aged 30 to 39 in good health and CMV-seronegative. This chain is built from TRBV7-8 and TRBJ2-5, with 12 bases in between that match TRBD2. Material for sequencing was PBMCs. The CDR3 region has the sequence CASSLSPSSGRVRETQYF. The nucleotide sequence is TGTGCCAGCAGCTTATCCCCCTCTAGCGGGAGGGTCCGAGAGACCCAGTACTTC.